This entry concerns a single TCR beta chain. Original data processing: Using reference gene primer amplification, nucleated cell counts were estimated. Data came from immunoSEQ multiplex PCR; TCRdb stores just in-frame clones and leaves some out. V and J calls and clone size are those listed in that table; D and trimming were worked out from the DNA. The table records 60,000 or so clones, more than 60% of them present only once. The sample comes from a study of blood T cell repertoires in COVID-19. About the research overall: Researchers got acute and convalescent COVID-19 samples from the United States, Italy and Spain. The analysed material was cDNA or gDNA that came from T cells, B-cell-depleted T cells, or PBMCs.

Per the germline V gene, CDR1 is KGHSH and CDR2 is LQKENI. The CDR3 has 15 amino acids. Germline trimming cut 4 bases from V and 2 bases from J; bases unmatched to any gene: 6. The chain recombines TRBV18 with TRBJ2-7; 9 positions match TRBD2. The sequence derives from a human donor in a cohort sampled during active COVID-19. Sequencing was done on a sample of peripheral blood. Here the CDR3 DNA reads TGTGCCAGCTCACTGCAGCGGGAGGCTACCTACGAGCAGTACTTC. This codes for CASSLQREATYEQYF.